The 18 T cell receptor beta chains below all came from one sample that was sequenced in a study of blood T cell repertoires in COVID-19 (dated by TCRdb to 2018 to 2020). Preparation of the library involved the immunoSEQ multiplex PCR assay. Here the immuneACCESS table is served through TCRdb, limited to in-frame sequences with V and J called. Missing clones are a known gap in these copies; in checked studies unresolved V genes cover under half, and the rest lacks a known reason. The sample table lists 250,000 to 350,000 clones, approximately 86% of them with a count of one. The ten top clones hold about 2.5% of the sample. The specimen sequenced was peripheral blood. Source of these receptors: a man aged 18 to 35 with active or convalescent COVID-19.

V and J are TRBV19 and TRBJ1-5, with D possibly being TRBD1 (6 bases). Trimming left V 7 bases short and J 1 base short, with 14 bases between. This CDR3 spans 15 amino acids. Germline assignment: CDR1 LNHDA and CDR2 SQIVND (reference sequence). Here the CDR3 DNA reads TGTGCCAGTAACAGGGTACTTTCGAGCAATCAGCCCCAGCATTTT. It specifies CASNRVLSSNQPQHF. Looking up the rest from reference TRBV19 and TRBJ1-5 gives the full variable domain: DGGITQSPKYLFRKEGQNVTLSCEQNLNHDAMYWYRQDPGQGLRLIYYSQIVNDFQKGDIAEGYSVSREKKESFPLTVTSAQKNPTAFYLCASNRVLSSNQPQHFGDGTRLSIL.

This rearrangement joins TRBV4-1 to TRBJ1-1; D is unclear. This CDR3 is built from 14 residues. CDR1 and CDR2 from the germline V gene are MGHRA and YSYEKL. With 1 base removed from V and 3 bases from J, the gap between germline ends came to 9 bases. CDR3 protein: CASSQGWGDTEAFF. CDR3 nucleotide sequence: TGCGCCAGCAGCCAAGGCTGGGGAGACACTGAAGCTTTCTTT.

This chain links TRBV19 with TRBJ1-5, with D possibly matching TRBD1 (6 bases). The V gene's germline CDR1 is LNHDA and CDR2 SQIVND (reference sequence). CDR3 length equals 16 residues. V lost 4 bases to trimming and J lost 4 bases, with 17 bases between them. The CDR3 loop reads CASSTLSQGFNQPQHF. CDR3 DNA: TGTGCCAGTAGTACCTTATCACAGGGTTTTAATCAGCCCCAGCATTTT.

This clone was counted a few times. The rearrangement uses TRBV18 and TRBJ1-3; D gene unclear. V was cut by 3 bases and J by 0 bases, with 9 bases left in between. CDR3 length equals 15 residues. Germline CDR1 is KGHSH and CDR2 is LQKENI. CDR3 amino acids: CASSPSVVSGNTIYF. The CDR3 region has the DNA TGTGCCAGCTCACCGAGCGTCGTCTCTGGAAACACCATATATTTT.

The rearrangement links TRBV10-3 to TRBJ2-5, with 7 bases aligning to TRBD1. The CDR3 sequence is 14 residues long. The junction had 6 bases not matched to a gene; V was cut back by 3 bases and J by 5 bases. The germline V gene has CDR1 ENHRY and CDR2 SYGVKD. The CDR3 is CAISDDRERETQYF. The CDR3 DNA sequence: TGTGCCATCAGTGACGACAGGGAACGGGAGACCCAGTACTTC.

The chain couples TRBV7-6 to TRBJ2-7; D is possibly TRBD1 (5 bases). V was shortened by 5 bases and J by 2 bases, with 16 bases between the two germline ends. CDR3 size: 15 residues. Germline V lookup: CDR1 SGHVS, CDR2 FNYEAQ. The CDR3 reads CASSLREYSTYEQYF. Here the CDR3 DNA reads TGTGCCAGCAGCCTCAGGGAATACTCGACCTACGAGCAGTACTTC.

This sequence joins TRBV28 and TRBJ1-4; 12 bases map to TRBD1. V shed 3 bases, J shed 8 bases, and the junction held 4 bases outside the gene matches. CDR1 and CDR2 from the germline V gene are MDHEN and SYDVKM. The CDR3 length is 15 residues. CDR3 DNA: TGTGCCAGCAGTTTCGGGGGGACAGGGGGCGAAAAACTGTTTTTT. It codes for CASSFGGTGGEKLFF.

The table lists this clone with a count of one. The chain uses TRBV5-1 and TRBJ1-4; D is unclear. The V end lost 0 bases, the J end lost 8 bases, and 11 bases lay between the germline ends. Germline V gene sequence: CDR1 SGHRS, CDR2 YFSETQ. CDR3 length equals 14 residues. CDR3 sequence (DNA): TGCGCCAGCAGCTTGGCCGCCAGAGGCGAAAAACTGTTTTTT. Translating it yields CASSLAARGEKLFF.

V usage is TRBV5-1 and J usage is TRBJ1-1; 8 positions match TRBD1. Trimming removed 7 bases from V and 2 bases from J; junction bases left unmatched: 10. CDR1 and CDR2 (germline): SGHRS, YFSETQ. The CDR3 runs 15 residues. As DNA, the CDR3 is TGCGCCAGCCGGACCCCAGGGGGCCTAAACACTGAAGCTTTCTTT. Amino acids: CASRTPGGLNTEAFF.

The V call is TRBV15, the J call TRBJ2-1; 8 bases align to TRBD1. The CDR3 runs 12 residues. V lost 6 bases, J lost 13 bases, and 8 bases stayed unmatched. Germline V gene sequence: CDR1 LNHNV, CDR2 YYDKDF (reference sequence). The CDR3 here is CATRYRDRTQFF. The CDR3, as DNA: TGTGCCACCAGATACCGGGACAGGACACAGTTCTTC.

This chain joins TRBV20-1 and TRBJ2-1; D is uncertain. CDR1 is DFQATT and CDR2 is SNEGSKA in the germline V gene (reference sequence). The CDR3 is 15 amino acids. The germline V and J ends were trimmed by 4 bases and 0 bases, with 13 bases remaining between them. The CDR3 reads CSANDRRSSYNEQFF. The DNA of the CDR3 is TGCAGTGCTAATGACCGGCGGAGCTCCTACAATGAGCAGTTCTTC.

This sequence joins TRBV6-1 and TRBJ2-1, with no clear D. This CDR3 is 11 amino acids long. Germline lookup yields CDR1 MNHNS and CDR2 SASEGT. Trimming shortened V by 6 bases and J by 4 bases, and 4 bases separated the two germline ends. The CDR3 spells CASSPYNEQFF. The CDR3 bases are TGTGCCAGCAGCCCTTACAATGAGCAGTTCTTC.

This clone was found once. The chain recombines TRBV6-5 with TRBJ2-6, with D unresolved. CDR3 length: 16 residues. V was clipped by 0 bases and J by 0 bases, with 6 bases between them. Germline V lookup: CDR1 MNHEY, CDR2 SVGAGI. The DNA of the CDR3 is TGTGCCAGCAGTTACTCAGCAGGCTCTGGGGCCAACGTCCTGACTTTC. Its protein product is CASSYSAGSGANVLTF.

The rearrangement links TRBV29-1 to TRBJ2-7, with 14 bases that match TRBD2. The CDR3 totals 16 residues. Germline V gene sequence: CDR1 SQVTM, CDR2 ANQGSEA. J was trimmed by 2 bases and V by 1 base; bases with no gene match: 4. CDR3 residues: CSVEGGTSGSPYEQYF. CDR3 nucleotide sequence: TGCAGCGTTGAAGGGGGGACTAGCGGGAGTCCCTACGAGCAGTACTTC.

This sequence joins TRBV5-1 and TRBJ2-7, with D uncertain. The V and J ends lost 4 bases and 2 bases respectively, with 19 bases between them. Germline-derived CDR1 and CDR2 are SGHRS and YFSETQ. The CDR3 is made up of 16 amino acids. CDR3 nucleotides: TGCGCCAGCAGCCCCCCTGTGTCGGAGCCGACCTACGAGCAGTACTTC. This translates into CASSPPVSEPTYEQYF.

This chain uses TRBV7-2 with TRBJ1-3, with no clear D. Germline V CDR1 and CDR2: SGHTA, FQGNSA. The CDR3 has 15 residues. Between the trimmed V and J ends, which lost 5 bases and 0 bases, there was a span of 11 bases. The CDR3 nucleotides read TGTGCCAGCAGCGGACGGACTCTCTCTGGAAACACCATATATTTT. Residues: CASSGRTLSGNTIYF.

The chain combines TRBV11-1 with TRBJ2-1; 7 bases are shared with TRBD1. Looked up from germline, CDR1 is SGHAT and CDR2 is FQDESV (reference sequence). Unmatched junction bases numbered 2, after V lost 5 bases and J lost 4 bases. The CDR3 totals 13 residues. The CDR3 DNA follows: TGTGCCAGCAGCACGGGACAGTACAATGAGCAGTTCTTC. Its translation is CASSTGQYNEQFF.

J is TRBJ2-7 and V is TRBV15; a weak D match, TRBD2 (6 bases). Trimming removed 1 base from V and 2 bases from J, with 21 bases in between. The CDR3 loop spans 18 amino acids. Germline assignment: CDR1 LNHNV and CDR2 YYDKDF (reference sequence). The CDR3 loop is CATSRVLRGLAETYEQYF. The DNA of the CDR3 is TGTGCCACCAGCAGAGTTCTCCGGGGATTAGCGGAAACCTACGAGCAGTACTTC.